This T cell receptor (beta chain) appears in the sequencing data of a study of blood T cell repertoires in COVID-19. Background on the study: Italy, Spain and the United States were the sources of the convalescent and acute COVID-19 samples. In each case, the material was cDNA or gDNA derived from T cells, B-cell-depleted T cells, or PBMCs.

The germline gives CDR1 KGHDR, CDR2 SFDVKD. The CDR3 extends over 17 amino acids. J gave up 4 bases and V 1 base, and 6 bases lay outside the gene matches. Study processing details: Reference gene primer amplification in the assay estimated nucleated cell counts. The data were produced by immunoSEQ multiplex PCR, yet TCRdb's version contains in-frame clones alone and is incomplete. The V and J calls and clone size were taken over from that table, and D and trimming were inferred from the DNA. The table has 350,000 or so clones, around four fifths seen once; the top ten hold 2.5% to 3%. Sequenced sample: peripheral blood. The chain is built from TRBV24-1 and TRBJ2-2; 9 nucleotides match TRBD1. The receptor comes from a man aged 25-45 years with active or convalescent COVID-19. The CDR3 nucleotides read TGTGCCACCAGTGATTTCGGGACAGGGACGGGCACCGGGGAGCTGTTTTTT. It is translated as CATSDFGTGTGTGELFF.